A single sample gave rise to the 24 T cell receptor beta chains below, sequenced in a study of shared clonotypes between healthy human individuals. Clones were read by immunoSEQ multiplex PCR, and TCRdb kept only the in-frame ones, dropping some. The sample consists of 2,500,000 or so clones, more than 90% of them appearing once. The sequencing input was naive CD4+ T cells sorted from blood. The subset here: CD45RA+ positively selected. All receptors derive from a man younger than 30 in good health.

The J gene is TRBJ1-4, the V gene TRBV18; D is perhaps TRBD1 (6 bases). The CDR3 consists of 15 residues. The germline V gene has CDR1 KGHSH and CDR2 LQKENI. The V end was cut by 3 bases, the J end by 4 bases, with 12 bases between. The CDR3 sequence: CASSPSRGNNEKLFF. CDR3 in DNA: TGTGCCAGCTCACCGAGCAGGGGAAATAATGAAAAACTGTTTTTT.

The CDR3 nucleotides are TGTGCCAGCAGACAACAGGGGTTCCCGAACACCGGGGAGCTGTTTTTT. Encoded protein: CASRQQGFPNTGELFF. The V and J genes are TRBV6-4 and TRBJ2-2; 7 bases map to TRBD1. This CDR3 contains 16 residues. The germline V gene encodes CDR1 MRHNA and CDR2 SNTAGT. The junction had 7 bases not matched to a gene; V was cut back by 6 bases and J by 0 bases.

The chain links TRBV5-6 to TRBJ1-6; D may be TRBD1 (5 bases). V was trimmed by 4 bases and J by 7 bases, leaving 18 bases between them. This CDR3 comprises 16 residues. The germline V gene encodes CDR1 SGHDT and CDR2 YYEEEE. Here the CDR3 reads CASSEFSGGGNSPLHF. CDR3 sequence (DNA): TGTGCCAGCAGCGAATTTTCCGGGGGTGGGAATTCACCCCTCCACTTT.

This clone was detected a few times. V and J are TRBV2 and TRBJ1-1, with D perhaps TRBD1 (5 bases). Trimming pared 4 bases from V and 7 bases from J, leaving 13 bases between. This CDR3 is 13 amino acids long. The germline CDR1 and CDR2 sequences are SNHLY and FYNNEI. This chain's CDR3 is CASSGEGAVEAFF. For the CDR3, the DNA is TGTGCCAGCAGTGGGGAAGGGGCGGTTGAAGCTTTCTTT.

The chain couples TRBV2 to TRBJ1-3; D uncertain. V gave up 2 bases and J gave up 0 bases, with 8 bases separating them. CDR1 is SNHLY and CDR2 is FYNNEI in the germline V gene. This CDR3 contains 15 residues. This CDR3 is CASSENRISGNTIYF. CDR3 coding DNA: TGTGCCAGCAGTGAAAACCGCATCTCTGGAAACACCATATATTTT.

The gene calls are TRBV30 and TRBJ2-5; D may correspond to TRBD1 or TRBD2 (5 bases each). The CDR3 contains 13 residues. Trimming left V 8 bases short and J 5 bases short, with 18 bases between. CDR1 is GTSNPN, CDR2 SVGIG, per germline (reference sequence). CDR3 DNA: TGTGCCGGGGGTAGGGGTTCGGGTGAGACCCAGTACTTC. This gives the protein CAGGRGSGETQYF.

This clone was counted a few times. This chain joins TRBV30 and TRBJ1-5, with D unresolved. The germline CDR1 and CDR2 sequences are GTSNPN and SVGIG (reference sequence). The CDR3 is 14 amino acids. V dropped 3 bases and J dropped 2 bases, with 11 bases sitting between them. As DNA, the CDR3 is TGTGCCTGGAGACTGGGTGGGGGCAATCAGCCCCAGCATTTT. Its protein is CAWRLGGGNQPQHF.

The V call is TRBV27, the J call TRBJ2-7, with D unresolved. This CDR3 is 13 amino acids long. Germline values: CDR1 MNHEY, CDR2 SMNVEV (reference sequence). V lost 5 bases and J 0 bases, leaving 8 bases between the germline ends. The CDR3 nucleotides are TGTGCCAGCAGTAACTACGACTCCTACGAGCAGTACTTC. Translation gives CASSNYDSYEQYF.

Notes on this clone: Additional DNA sequences in this sample encode the identical CDR3. CDR3 in DNA: TGTGCCAGCAGTCGATTATCCTCTGGAAACACCATATATTTT. Translation gives CASSRLSSGNTIYF. This chain links TRBV6-5 with TRBJ1-3, with D unclear. Germline CDR1 MNHEY, CDR2 SVGAGI. V shed 5 bases and J shed 0 bases, with 8 bases lying between them. This CDR3 has 14 residues.

The V gene is TRBV27, the J gene TRBJ2-2, with D uncertain. This CDR3 has 13 residues. Germline-derived CDR1 and CDR2 are MNHEY and SMNVEV (reference sequence). The V end lost 4 bases, the J end lost 7 bases, and 10 bases lay between the germline ends. The CDR3 nucleotides are TGTGCCAGCAGTTCCCCTAGGAACGGGGAGCTGTTTTTT. Translated, it gives CASSSPRNGELFF.

J is TRBJ2-1 and V is TRBV5-1; 9 nucleotides agree with TRBD2. The CDR3 sequence is 15 residues long. The V segment lost 5 bases and the J segment 5 bases; nucleotides outside the gene matches: 8. Germline CDR1 and CDR2: SGHRS and YFSETQ. DNA of the CDR3: TGCGCCAGCAGGGCCGGGACTAGCAGCAACAATGAGCAGTTCTTC. It codes for CASRAGTSSNNEQFF.

V usage is TRBV6-5 and J usage is TRBJ1-6; no firm D call. Germline lookup yields CDR1 MNHEY and CDR2 SVGAGI. V dropped 8 bases and J dropped 10 bases, with 15 bases sitting between them. This CDR3 comprises 13 residues. Written as DNA, the CDR3 is TGTGCCAGCGGGAGGACCCTCGGGTCACCCCTCCACTTT. Translating it yields CASGRTLGSPLHF.

CDR3: CSVPKDRGSPYEQYF. The CDR3 DNA is TGCAGCGTTCCTAAGGACAGGGGCTCCCCCTACGAGCAGTACTTC. The chain couples TRBV29-1 to TRBJ2-7; TRBD1 matches 9 bases. Per the germline V gene, CDR1 is SQVTM and CDR2 is ANQGSEA. The CDR3 loop spans 15 amino acids. Trimming at V came to 5 bases and at J to 2 bases, leaving 10 bases not matched to a gene.

V usage is TRBV5-1 and J usage is TRBJ2-3, with TRBD2 matching over 13 bases. CDR1 and CDR2 from the germline V gene are SGHRS and YFSETQ. With V trimmed by 6 bases and J by 4 bases, 11 bases remained unmatched. The CDR3 sequence is 17 residues long. For the CDR3, the DNA is TGCGCCAGCACCTTCGGGGGGACTAGCGGGGCCCCAGATACGCAGTATTTT. It codes for CASTFGGTSGAPDTQYF.

The chain carries TRBV30 and TRBJ1-2, with D hard to call. V gave up 1 base and J gave up 8 bases, with 11 bases separating them. The CDR3 extends over 12 amino acids. Germline assignment: CDR1 GTSNPN and CDR2 SVGIG (reference sequence). DNA of the CDR3: TGTGCCTGGAGTGACCCGCCAGGAGGCTACACCTTC. Translated, it gives CAWSDPPGGYTF.

The chain links TRBV28 to TRBJ1-6; 7 bases align to TRBD1. After removal of 6 bases from V and 8 bases from J, the junction contained 7 bases not matched to a gene. CDR1 and CDR2 from the germline V gene are MDHEN and SYDVKM. CDR3 length: 14 residues. The CDR3 here is CASSPGTDHSPLHF. In DNA form, the CDR3 reads TGTGCCAGCAGCCCCGGGACAGACCATTCACCCCTCCACTTT.

The chain couples TRBV28 to TRBJ1-4; weak D call: TRBD1 (5 bases). CDR1 MDHEN and CDR2 SYDVKM come from the germline V gene. The CDR3 sequence is 14 residues long. Between the trimmed V and J ends, which lost 3 bases and 8 bases, there was a span of 13 bases. The CDR3 sequence: CASSFPTEGEKLFF. CDR3 sequence (DNA): TGTGCCAGCAGTTTCCCCACCGAGGGGGAAAAACTGTTTTTT.

The chain combines TRBV11-2 with TRBJ2-5; D may be TRBD2 (6 bases). Germline-derived CDR1 and CDR2 are SGHAT and FQNNGV. The CDR3 consists of 14 residues. V gave up 4 bases and J gave up 2 bases, with 11 bases separating them. CDR3 amino acids: CASSSQGLQETQYF. Written as DNA, the CDR3 is TGTGCCAGCAGCTCCCAGGGACTTCAAGAGACCCAGTACTTC. Looking up the rest from reference TRBV11-2 and TRBJ2-5 gives the full variable domain: EAGVAQSPRYKIIEKRQSVAFWCNPISGHATLYWYQQILGQGPKLLIQFQNNGVVDDSQLPKDRFSAERLKGVDSTLKIQPAKLEDSAVYLCASSSQGLQETQYFGPGTRLLVL.

This chain uses TRBV18 with TRBJ1-2; D ambiguous. With 4 bases removed from V and 3 bases from J, the gap between germline ends came to 6 bases. Germline CDR1 and CDR2: KGHSH and LQKENI. This CDR3 spans 12 amino acids. CDR3 nucleotides: TGTGCCAGCTCACGTCCGGACTATGGCTACACCTTC. It encodes CASSRPDYGYTF.

This chain links TRBV30 with TRBJ1-5; D gene uncertain. Per germline, CDR1 GTSNPN and CDR2 SVGIG (reference sequence). Trimming removed 0 bases at V and 0 bases at J, with 9 bases between. There are 15 residues in the CDR3. The CDR3 protein is CAWSVGSVSNQPQHF. CDR3 sequence (DNA): TGTGCCTGGAGTGTAGGGTCTGTTAGCAATCAGCCCCAGCATTTT.

The V gene is TRBV25-1, the J gene TRBJ1-2; no definite D call. The V gene lost 2 bases and the J gene lost 4 bases, with 23 bases spanning the gap. Germline lookup yields CDR1 MGHDK and CDR2 SYGVNS. The CDR3 runs to 18 residues. The CDR3 bases are TGTGCCAGCAGTGAAGCGGGCCGGGGAATTGGCCAGGCCTATGGCTACACCTTC. Its translation is CASSEAGRGIGQAYGYTF.

Worth noting for this clone: The same CDR3 is also encoded by other DNA sequences in this sample. This sequence joins TRBV5-1 and TRBJ1-1; perhaps TRBD1 as D (5 bases). The CDR3 runs to 13 residues. Germline CDR1 reads SGHRS; CDR2 reads YFSETQ. Trimming took 1 base from V and 4 from J, leaving 8 bases between them. The CDR3 sequence is CASSLQGGTEAFF. The CDR3, as DNA: TGCGCCAGCAGCTTGCAGGGAGGCACTGAAGCTTTCTTT.

The chain joins TRBV2 to TRBJ1-5; 10 positions agree with TRBD1. The V gene end was trimmed by 6 bases and the J gene end by 3 bases; junction bases not matched to a gene: 2. From germline, CDR1 is SNHLY and CDR2 FYNNEI. This CDR3 contains 14 residues. The CDR3, as DNA: TGTGCCAGCAGCGGACAGGGGGTCAATCAGCCCCAGCATTTT. Its protein product is CASSGQGVNQPQHF.

This rearrangement joins TRBV15 to TRBJ2-5; a possible D gene is TRBD1 (6 bases). V lost 0 bases to trimming and J lost 2 bases, with 10 bases between them. CDR3 length: 15 amino acids. Germline V gene sequence: CDR1 LNHNV, CDR2 YYDKDF (reference sequence). CDR3 region: CATSRDGQLQETQYF. In DNA form, the CDR3 reads TGTGCCACCAGCAGAGACGGACAGTTACAAGAGACCCAGTACTTC. The whole variable domain, remainder taken from reference TRBV15 and TRBJ2-5, is DAMVIQNPRYQVTQFGKPVTLSCSQTLNHNVMYWYQQKSSQAPKLLFHYYDKDFNNEADTPDNFQSRRPNTSFCFLDIRSPGLGDTAMYLCATSRDGQLQETQYFGPGTRLLVL.